This is a list of T cell receptor beta chains from one sample in a study of cytomegalovirus exposure and HLA in healthy donors. The method was immunoSEQ multiplex PCR; TCRdb's version includes in-frame clones alone and lacks a portion of them. The sample carries about 250,000 clones, about 75% recorded once. Sequencing input: PBMCs. The receptors derive from a female donor in good health and CMV-seronegative. The CDR3 runs from the conserved cysteine through the conserved F or W. The D gene is left open where the match is weak.

v_call	d_call	j_call	cdr3_aa
TRBV2	TRBD1	TRBJ2-3	CASSRDRGGSDTQYF
TRBV11-2	TRBD1	TRBJ2-1	CASSPTQGVYDEQFF
TRBV15	-	TRBJ1-1	CATSTYSGTEAFF
TRBV10-3	-	TRBJ1-5	CATRHPGDQPQHF
TRBV2	TRBD1	TRBJ1-1	CASNRDRGRVGLF
TRBV5-6	TRBD1	TRBJ2-7	CASSSGQGADEQYF
TRBV19	TRBD1	TRBJ2-3	CASRAHRTGTDTQYF
TRBV11-3	TRBD2	TRBJ2-1	CASSLGGRGQFF
TRBV2	-	TRBJ2-3	CASSEGYRTSTDTQYF
TRBV5-6	-	TRBJ2-5	CASSLTQGQETQYF
TRBV19	TRBD2	TRBJ2-5	CASSASGRETQYF
TRBV6-1	-	TRBJ1-5	CASKGANQPQHF
TRBV6-1	-	TRBJ1-3	CASSDGALRNTIYF
TRBV7-8	-	TRBJ1-1	CASSLAGGREAFF
TRBV30	TRBD2	TRBJ2-1	CAWSFPGTSGAYNEQFF